Listed below are T cell receptor beta chains from one sample, sequenced in a study of cytomegalovirus exposure and HLA in healthy donors. Some clones are missing from TCRdb's copy, which holds only in-frame ones; the method was immunoSEQ multiplex PCR. In the table there are some 160,000 clones, roughly 80% of which are singletons. The sample comprised PBMCs. The origin of the receptors is a woman in her forties in good health and CMV-seropositive. Both conserved end residues are part of each CDR3. Fields, in order: CDR3 length, V gene, J gene, CDR3 protein.

15	TRBV5-1	TRBJ2-1	CASSLAGTEYNEQFF
15	TRBV6-1	TRBJ2-3	CASSGRDRITDTQYF
13	TRBV28	TRBJ1-4	CASSLGEWGKLFF
14	TRBV6-5	TRBJ2-7	CASSSDPGDPEQYF
14	TRBV30	TRBJ2-7	CAWNLQVPSHEQYF
14	TRBV6-5	TRBJ1-2	CASSYSGQGYGYTF
16	TRBV5-1	TRBJ2-1	CASSLASGSSYNEQFF
12	TRBV9	TRBJ2-1	CASSLSSDEQFF
17	TRBV5-1	TRBJ2-1	CASSGGTSGSSYNEQFF
14	TRBV19	TRBJ2-1	CASSIAGGPVEQFF
17	TRBV7-8	TRBJ2-7	CASSFDIAGTSPYEQYF